The 17 T cell receptor beta chains below come from one sample, sequenced in a study of shared clonotypes between healthy human individuals. The assay was immunoSEQ multiplex PCR, and TCRdb's table has in-frame clones only and misses some. Among a few hundred thousand clones listed, 70% to 80% were seen once. Sequenced sample: PBMCs. These receptor sequences come from a woman in her forties in good health. Some clones in this sample may be carry-over from other donors' samples.

In its sample, this clone was seen once. This sequence joins TRBV7-3 and TRBJ2-7; tentatively, D is TRBD2 (5 bases). The CDR3 runs 15 residues. Germline V lookup: CDR1 SGHTA, CDR2 FQGTGA. Trimming left V 3 bases short and J 5 bases short, with 17 bases between. CDR3 bases: TGTGCCAGCAGCTTTAATGGTGGTAGCGTCCACGAGCAGTACTTC. Encoded protein: CASSFNGGSVHEQYF.

This chain joins TRBV7-9 and TRBJ2-1, with D perhaps matching TRBD1 (6 bases). CDR1 and CDR2 (germline): SEHNR, FQNEAQ (reference sequence). V lost 5 bases, J lost 7 bases, and 21 bases lay in between. The CDR3 loop spans 16 amino acids. The CDR3 here is CASSPVVGVGANEQFF. The CDR3 DNA is TGTGCCAGCAGCCCAGTGGTCGGGGTGGGGGCGAATGAGCAGTTCTTC. Together with reference TRBV7-9 and TRBJ2-1, the CDR3 gives the full variable domain: DTGVSQNPRHKITKRGQNVTFRCDPISEHNRLYWYRQTLGQGPEFLTYFQNEAQLEKSRLLSDRFSAERPKGSFSTLEIQRTEQGDSAMYLCASSPVVGVGANEQFFGPGTRLTVL.

This sequence joins TRBV7-2 and TRBJ2-3; unclear D gene. Germline V gene lookup returns CDR1 SGHTA and CDR2 FQGNSA. This CDR3 spans 13 amino acids. Trimming stripped 4 bases from V and 3 bases from J, with 8 bases between. CDR3 protein: CASSSMGTDTQYF. DNA for the CDR3: TGTGCCAGCAGCTCCATGGGGACAGATACGCAGTATTTT. The full variable domain, in which reference TRBV7-2 and TRBJ2-3 provide the parts outside the CDR3, is GAGVSQSPSNKVTEKGKDVELRCDPISGHTALYWYRQSLGQGLEFLIYFQGNSAPDKSGLPSDRFSAERTGGSVSTLTIQRTQQEDSAVYLCASSSMGTDTQYFGPGTRLTVL.

V is TRBV9 and J is TRBJ1-2; D possibly corresponds to TRBD1 (6 bases). Trimming removed 3 bases from V and 2 bases from J, with 11 bases in between. CDR1 is SGDLS, CDR2 YYNGEE, per germline. This CDR3 has 14 amino acids. CDR3 DNA: TGTGCCAGCAGCGAGGGGGGACCGAACTATGGCTACACCTTC. It translates to CASSEGGPNYGYTF.

This chain connects TRBV18 to TRBJ1-1; TRBD1 might be the D (6 bases). The V end lost 3 bases, the J end lost 3 bases, and 14 bases lay between the germline ends. This CDR3 spans 15 amino acids. CDR1 is KGHSH and CDR2 is LQKENI in the germline V gene. As DNA, the CDR3 is TGTGCCAGCTCACCCCGGCAGGGGCTCGACACTGAAGCTTTCTTT. Its protein product is CASSPRQGLDTEAFF.

The CDR3 sequence is CASSLVSWGRHTDTQYF. The CDR3 nucleotides are TGTGCCAGCAGCTTAGTTAGCTGGGGTCGCCACACAGATACGCAGTATTTT. The chain couples TRBV7-9 to TRBJ2-3; no firm D call. CDR1 and CDR2 from the germline V gene are SEHNR and FQNEAQ (reference sequence). V lost 1 base, J lost 2 bases, and 16 bases lay in between. This CDR3 contains 17 residues.

This chain joins TRBV18 and TRBJ2-4, with a weak D call TRBD1 (6 bases). The CDR3 runs to 15 residues. Deletions cut 3 bases from V and 0 bases from J, with 9 bases between. The germline CDR1 and CDR2 sequences are KGHSH and LQKENI. The DNA for the CDR3 is TGTGCCAGCTCACCGACAGGAGTAGCCAAAAACATTCAGTACTTC. As protein: CASSPTGVAKNIQYF.

The V and J genes are TRBV7-2 and TRBJ1-5; D unclear. V shed 5 bases and J shed 0 bases, with 14 bases lying between them. Looked up from germline, CDR1 is SGHTA and CDR2 is FQGNSA. The CDR3 spans 16 residues. The CDR3: CASSRMGANSNQPQHF. CDR3 bases: TGTGCCAGCAGCCGCATGGGCGCGAATAGCAATCAGCCCCAGCATTTT.

V gene TRBV28 combines with J gene TRBJ2-3; no reliable D call. The CDR3 is 15 amino acids. Looked up from germline, CDR1 is MDHEN and CDR2 is SYDVKM. V gave up 5 bases and J gave up 4 bases, with 16 bases separating them. CDR3 in DNA: TGTGCCAGCAGTCCACTTATTTACGCGGCAGATACGCAGTATTTT. It yields the protein CASSPLIYAADTQYF.

A note on this clone: Since a far larger clone is one base different, this is likely a read error. This rearrangement joins TRBV2 to TRBJ2-1, with 7 bases fitting TRBD2. Trimming removed 8 bases from V and 5 bases from J; junction bases left unmatched: 9. The germline V gene has CDR1 SNHLY and CDR2 FYNNEI. CDR3 length: 14 amino acids. The chain's CDR3 is CASWAGASHNEQFF. In DNA form, the CDR3 reads TGTGCCAGCTGGGCGGGAGCCAGCCACAATGAGCAGTTCTTC.

In its sample, this clone was seen a few times. The chain links TRBV10-3 to TRBJ2-7, with TRBD1 matching over 11 bases. The CDR3 consists of 14 residues. With V trimmed by 10 bases and J by 2 bases, 7 bases remained unmatched. CDR1 is ENHRY and CDR2 is SYGVKD in the germline V gene. The CDR3 loop reads CASRPGQGAYEQYF. CDR3 DNA sequence: TGTGCCAGCCGACCGGGACAGGGGGCCTACGAGCAGTACTTC.

V gene TRBV2 combines with J gene TRBJ1-5; D is uncertain. From germline, CDR1 is SNHLY and CDR2 FYNNEI. With 7 bases removed from V and 1 base from J, the gap between germline ends came to 14 bases. The length of the CDR3 is 15 residues. DNA of the CDR3: TGTGCCAGCACTATGAGAGGGCGGAGCAATCAGCCCCAGCATTTT. Its protein product is CASTMRGRSNQPQHF.

V usage is TRBV7-8 and J usage is TRBJ2-5; no definite D call. Trimming stripped 0 bases from V and 2 bases from J, with 13 bases between. The CDR3 extends over 16 amino acids. Germline CDR1 and CDR2: SGHVS and FQNEAQ. Here the CDR3 DNA reads TGTGCCAGCAGCTTAGCGTCGCACAGCCTACAAGAGACCCAGTACTTC. Translating it yields CASSLASHSLQETQYF.

This sequence joins TRBV7-6 and TRBJ2-7, with a tentative D call TRBD1 (6 bases). Trimming took off 5 bases at V and 2 bases at J, with 16 bases between the two ends. The V gene's germline CDR1 is SGHVS and CDR2 FNYEAQ. This CDR3 comprises 15 residues. The CDR3 reads CASSPLRRDTYEQYF. For the CDR3, the DNA is TGTGCCAGCAGCCCACTCCGCCGGGACACCTACGAGCAGTACTTC.

This clone was observed a handful of times. The likely explanation is a read error, given a far larger clone one base away. The V and J genes are TRBV15 and TRBJ2-7, with D possibly called TRBD1 or TRBD2 (5 bases each). Germline CDR1 reads LNHNV; CDR2 reads YYDKDF (reference sequence). The CDR3 spans 20 residues. V was clipped by 0 bases and J by 4 bases, with 28 bases between them. The CDR3 is CATSRDRDWGAVPHRYEQYF. The CDR3 region has the DNA TGTGCCACCAGCAGAGACAGGGATTGGGGAGCGGTACCACATCGGTACGAGCAGTACTTC.

This chain uses TRBV2 with TRBJ2-7; perhaps TRBD2 as D (6 bases). The CDR3 sequence is 15 residues long. V lost 6 bases, J lost 4 bases, and 19 bases lay in between. Germline loops: CDR1 SNHLY, CDR2 FYNNEI. CDR3 region: CASRDGSGSRYEQYF. The CDR3 DNA is TGTGCCAGCAGGGACGGCTCCGGGAGCAGGTACGAGCAGTACTTC.

The genes are TRBV7-2 and TRBJ1-4; D might be TRBD1 (6 bases). Trimming removed 5 bases at V and 6 bases at J, with 25 bases between. This CDR3 spans 18 amino acids. The germline CDR1 and CDR2 sequences are SGHTA and FQGNSA. This CDR3 is CASSLRAQGLGADEKLFF. In DNA, the CDR3 is TGTGCCAGCAGCCTCAGGGCCCAGGGCCTGGGGGCAGATGAAAAACTGTTTTTT.